This TCR beta chain was captured by sequencing in a study of cytomegalovirus exposure and HLA in healthy donors. This CDR3 comprises 16 residues. J lost 2 bases, V lost 4 bases, and 8 bases had no gene match. Germline V lookup: CDR1 SGHRS, CDR2 YFSETQ. Both 60 Vbeta primers and 13 Jbeta primers went into the PCR. Here immunoSEQ multiplex PCR was the method, and the copy in TCRdb shows in-frame clones only, minus some. In the table there are about 190,000 clones, 75% to 80% of which are singletons. Healthy individuals who donated bone marrow served as the donors. Study-level results: For TCR beta chains, V- and J-gene trimming was later linked to a missense DCLRE1C variant.

Regarding this clone: No antigen is known for it.

Sequencing was performed on PBMCs. This clonotype was sampled from a woman in her twenties or thirties in good health and CMV-seropositive. The chain combines TRBV5-1 with TRBJ2-7; 11 bases agree with TRBD1. The CDR3 region has the DNA TGCGCCAGCAGCGAGTCCCTGGGACAGGGGGCCTACGAGCAGTACTTC. This gives the protein CASSESLGQGAYEQYF.